This T cell receptor beta chain was found in a study of post-analysis software for immune sequencing data. On the study more broadly: Relapsing-remitting, secondary progressive and progressive-relapsing multiple sclerosis courses were included.

Study findings and constraints: In patients, TRBV5-6, TRBV5-1 and TRBV20-1 belonged to five or six TRBV segments found more frequently than in controls. Samples prepared in the same batch strongly co-clustered by F measure.

The authors incorporated unique molecular identifiers into the TCR beta cDNA libraries. T cells numbering about 0.95 to 10 million gave rise to roughly 0.5 million cDNA molecules. MiXCR was run by TCRdb on the PCR reads, yielding one entry per CDR3 protein. The data show hundreds of thousands of distinct CDR3 sequences, roughly 30% seen once. The CDR3 loop spans 16 amino acids. Per the germline V gene, CDR1 is SGHTA and CDR2 is FQGNSA. J was trimmed by 2 bases and V by 1 base; bases with no gene match: 8. This clonotype has a handful of counts. Antigen: not known. What was sequenced was blood. The sequence was obtained from a girl aged 5-17 years with multiple sclerosis. The chain is built from TRBV7-2 and TRBJ2-7; 7 nucleotides align to TRBD1. The CDR3 coding sequence is TGTGCCAGCAGCTTAGAAGGGTTTGGGACAGCCTACGAGCAGTACTTC. This encodes CASSLEGFGTAYEQYF.